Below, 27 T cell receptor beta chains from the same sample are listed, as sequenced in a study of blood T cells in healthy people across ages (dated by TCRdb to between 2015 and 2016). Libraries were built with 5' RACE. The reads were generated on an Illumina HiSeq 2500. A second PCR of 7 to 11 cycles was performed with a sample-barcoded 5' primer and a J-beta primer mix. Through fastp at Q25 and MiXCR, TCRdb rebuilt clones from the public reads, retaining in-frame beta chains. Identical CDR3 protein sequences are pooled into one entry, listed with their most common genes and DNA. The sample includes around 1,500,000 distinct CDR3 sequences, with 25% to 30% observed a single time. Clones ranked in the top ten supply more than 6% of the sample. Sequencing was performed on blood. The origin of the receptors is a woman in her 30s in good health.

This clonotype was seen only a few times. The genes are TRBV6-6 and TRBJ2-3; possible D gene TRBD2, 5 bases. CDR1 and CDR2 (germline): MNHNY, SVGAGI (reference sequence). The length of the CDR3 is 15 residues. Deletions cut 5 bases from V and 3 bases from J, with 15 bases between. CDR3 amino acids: CASSLPGRRTDTQYF. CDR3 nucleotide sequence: TGTGCCAGCAGTCTCCCTGGGCGGAGGACAGATACGCAGTATTTT.

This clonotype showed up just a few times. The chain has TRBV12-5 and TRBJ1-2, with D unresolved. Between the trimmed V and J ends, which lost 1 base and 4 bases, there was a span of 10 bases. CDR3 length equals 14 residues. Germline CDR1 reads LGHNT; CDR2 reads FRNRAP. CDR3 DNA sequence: TGTGCTAGTGGTTTGGCACGGTTCCTCTATGGCTACACCTTC. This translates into CASGLARFLYGYTF.

In nucleotides, the CDR3 is TGTGCCACCAGTGATTCGCACCTAGCGGTTAACAATGAGCAGTACTTC. Translation: CATSDSHLAVNNEQYF. This chain joins TRBV24-1 and TRBJ2-5; the match to TRBD2 covers 7 bases. This CDR3 is built from 16 residues. The germline gives CDR1 KGHDR, CDR2 SFDVKD. The junction had 16 bases not matched to a gene; V was cut back by 2 bases and J by 11 bases.

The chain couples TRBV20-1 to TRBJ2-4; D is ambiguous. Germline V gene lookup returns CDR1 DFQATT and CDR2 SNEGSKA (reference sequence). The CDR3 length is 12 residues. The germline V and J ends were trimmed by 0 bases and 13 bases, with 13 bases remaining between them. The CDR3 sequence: CSARDYTNEQYF. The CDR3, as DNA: TGCAGTGCTAGAGATTATACCAATGAGCAGTACTTC.

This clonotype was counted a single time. CDR3 amino acids: CASRRTGSNTEAFF. The CDR3, as DNA: TGTGCCAGCAGACGGACAGGGAGCAACACTGAAGCTTTCTTT. This chain links TRBV28 with TRBJ1-1, with 8 bases that match TRBD1. CDR3 size: 14 residues. CDR1 is MDHEN and CDR2 is SYDVKM in the germline V gene. Germline trimming cut 6 bases from V and 2 bases from J; bases unmatched to any gene: 5.

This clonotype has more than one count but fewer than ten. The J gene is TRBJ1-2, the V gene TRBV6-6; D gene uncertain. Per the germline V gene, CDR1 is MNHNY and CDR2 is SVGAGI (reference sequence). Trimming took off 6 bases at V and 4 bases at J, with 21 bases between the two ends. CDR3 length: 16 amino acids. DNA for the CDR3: TGTGCCAGCAGGTCCATAGAACCGCTGGCCGCCTATGGCTACACCTTC. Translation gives CASRSIEPLAAYGYTF.

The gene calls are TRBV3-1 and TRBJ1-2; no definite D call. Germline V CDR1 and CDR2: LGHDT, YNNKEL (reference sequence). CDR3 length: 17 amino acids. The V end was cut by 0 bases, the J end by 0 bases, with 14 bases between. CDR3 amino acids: CASSQEAKTAANYGYTF. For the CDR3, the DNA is TGTGCCAGCAGCCAAGAGGCCAAGACGGCAGCTAACTATGGCTACACCTTC.

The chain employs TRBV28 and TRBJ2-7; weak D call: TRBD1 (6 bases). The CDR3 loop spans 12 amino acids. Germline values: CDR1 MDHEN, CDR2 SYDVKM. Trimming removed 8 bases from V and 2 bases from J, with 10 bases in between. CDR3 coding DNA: TGTGCCAGCCGCAGACAGGCCTACGAGCAGTACTTC. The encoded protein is CASRRQAYEQYF.

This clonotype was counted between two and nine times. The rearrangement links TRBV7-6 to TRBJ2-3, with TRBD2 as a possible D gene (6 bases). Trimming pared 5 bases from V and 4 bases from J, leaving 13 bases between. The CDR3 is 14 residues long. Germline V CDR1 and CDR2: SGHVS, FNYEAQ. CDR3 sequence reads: CASSLTSSSDTQYF. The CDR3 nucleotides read TGTGCCAGCAGCCTGACTAGTTCTTCAGATACGCAGTATTTT.

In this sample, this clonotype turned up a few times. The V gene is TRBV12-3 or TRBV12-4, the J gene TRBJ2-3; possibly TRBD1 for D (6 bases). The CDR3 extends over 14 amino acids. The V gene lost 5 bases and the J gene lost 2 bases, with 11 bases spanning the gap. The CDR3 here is CASSPRQDTDTQYF. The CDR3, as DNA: TGTGCCAGCAGTCCCCGACAGGACACAGATACGCAGTATTTT.

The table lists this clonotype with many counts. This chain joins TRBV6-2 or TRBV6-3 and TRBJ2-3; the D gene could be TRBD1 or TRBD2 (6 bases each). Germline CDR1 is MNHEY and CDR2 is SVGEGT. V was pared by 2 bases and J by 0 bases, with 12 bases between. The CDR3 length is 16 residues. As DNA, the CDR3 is TGTGCCAGCAGTTACGGCGGGACACCCAGCACAGATACGCAGTATTTT. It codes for CASSYGGTPSTDTQYF.

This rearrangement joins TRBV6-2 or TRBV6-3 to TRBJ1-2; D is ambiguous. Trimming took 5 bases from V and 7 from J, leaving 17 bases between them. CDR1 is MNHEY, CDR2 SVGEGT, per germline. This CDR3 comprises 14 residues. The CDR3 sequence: CASSNDGITGGYTF. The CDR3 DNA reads TGTGCCAGCAGTAACGACGGGATAACTGGTGGCTACACCTTC.

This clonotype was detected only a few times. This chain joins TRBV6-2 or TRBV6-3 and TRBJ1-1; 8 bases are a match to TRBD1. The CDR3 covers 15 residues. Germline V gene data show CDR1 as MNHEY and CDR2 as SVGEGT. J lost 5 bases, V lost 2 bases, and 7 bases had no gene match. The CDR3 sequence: CASSYNRGRRTEAFF. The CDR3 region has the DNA TGTGCCAGCAGTTACAACAGGGGGAGACGGACTGAAGCTTTCTTT.

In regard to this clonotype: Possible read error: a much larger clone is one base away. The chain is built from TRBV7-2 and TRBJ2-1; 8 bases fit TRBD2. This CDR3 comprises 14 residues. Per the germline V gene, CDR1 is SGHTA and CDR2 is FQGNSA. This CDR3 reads CASSSGGAYNGQFF. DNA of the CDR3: TGTGCCAGCAGCTCGGGAGGGGCCTACAATGGGCAGTTCTTC.

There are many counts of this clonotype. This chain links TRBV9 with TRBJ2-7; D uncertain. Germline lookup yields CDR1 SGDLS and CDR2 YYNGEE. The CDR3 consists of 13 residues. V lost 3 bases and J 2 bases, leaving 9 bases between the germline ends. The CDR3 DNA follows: TGTGCCAGCAGCGGCGGAACCCCCTACGAGCAGTACTTC. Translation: CASSGGTPYEQYF.

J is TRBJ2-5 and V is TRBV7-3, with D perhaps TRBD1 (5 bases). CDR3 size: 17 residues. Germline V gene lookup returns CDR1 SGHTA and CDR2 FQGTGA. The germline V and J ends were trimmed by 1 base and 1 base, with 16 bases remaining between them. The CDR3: CASSLKGKQVTQETQYF. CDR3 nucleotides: TGTGCCAGCAGCTTAAAGGGGAAACAGGTTACCCAAGAGACCCAGTACTTC.

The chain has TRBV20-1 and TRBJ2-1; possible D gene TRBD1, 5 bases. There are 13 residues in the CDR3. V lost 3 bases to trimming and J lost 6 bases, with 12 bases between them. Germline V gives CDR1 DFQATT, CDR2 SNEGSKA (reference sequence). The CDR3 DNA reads TGCAGTGCTAGCCCAGGGATGGGCAATGAGCAGTTCTTC. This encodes CSASPGMGNEQFF.

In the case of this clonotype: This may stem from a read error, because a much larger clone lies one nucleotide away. The CDR3 region has the DNA TGCAGCGCCAACCCCCGTAACAATGAGCAGTACTTC. As protein: CSANPRNNEQYF. The chain couples TRBV29-1 to TRBJ2-4; D not resolved. This CDR3 is 12 amino acids long. Germline-derived CDR1 and CDR2 are SQVTM and ANQGSEA. Trimming pared 7 bases from V and 13 bases from J, leaving 20 bases between.

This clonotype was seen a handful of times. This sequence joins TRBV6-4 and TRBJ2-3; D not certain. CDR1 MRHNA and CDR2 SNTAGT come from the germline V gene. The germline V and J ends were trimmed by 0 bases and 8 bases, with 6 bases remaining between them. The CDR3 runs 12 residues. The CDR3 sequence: CASSDSKGTQYF. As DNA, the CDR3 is TGTGCCAGCAGTGACTCGAAGGGTACGCAGTATTTT.

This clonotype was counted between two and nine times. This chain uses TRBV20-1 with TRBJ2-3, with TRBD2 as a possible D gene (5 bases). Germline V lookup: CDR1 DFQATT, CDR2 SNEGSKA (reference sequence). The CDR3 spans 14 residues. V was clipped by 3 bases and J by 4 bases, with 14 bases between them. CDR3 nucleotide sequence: TGCAGTGCTAGTAGCGCATCGGGCCCAGATACGCAGTATTTT. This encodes CSASSASGPDTQYF.

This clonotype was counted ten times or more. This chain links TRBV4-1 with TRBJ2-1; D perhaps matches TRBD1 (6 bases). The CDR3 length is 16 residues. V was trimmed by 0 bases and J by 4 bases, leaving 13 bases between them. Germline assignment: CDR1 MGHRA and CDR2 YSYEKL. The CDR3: CASSQDRTRGYNEQFF. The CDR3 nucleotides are TGCGCCAGCAGCCAAGATAGAACTAGGGGGTACAATGAGCAGTTCTTC.

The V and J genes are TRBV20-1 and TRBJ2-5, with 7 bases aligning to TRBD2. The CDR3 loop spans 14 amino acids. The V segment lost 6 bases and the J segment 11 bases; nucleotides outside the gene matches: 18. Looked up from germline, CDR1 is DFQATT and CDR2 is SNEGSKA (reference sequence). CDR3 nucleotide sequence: TGCAGTGCGGAGCCTCGGACCGGGGGGAATGAGCAGTACTTC. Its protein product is CSAEPRTGGNEQYF.

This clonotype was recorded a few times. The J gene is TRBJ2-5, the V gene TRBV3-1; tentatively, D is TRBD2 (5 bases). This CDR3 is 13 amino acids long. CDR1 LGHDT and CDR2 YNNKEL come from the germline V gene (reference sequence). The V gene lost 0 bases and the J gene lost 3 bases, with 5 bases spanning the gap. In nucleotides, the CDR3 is TGTGCCAGCAGCCAAGAAGCGGAAGAGACCCAGTACTTC. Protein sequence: CASSQEAEETQYF.

The CDR3 coding sequence is TGTGCCAGCAGTGCCGCTCCGCTCGTGGGGCCCCAGCATTTT. It specifies CASSAAPLVGPQHF. The rearrangement joins TRBV12-3 or TRBV12-4 to TRBJ1-5, with D unresolved. This CDR3 region has 14 residues. V lost 5 bases, J lost 9 bases, and 17 bases lay in between.

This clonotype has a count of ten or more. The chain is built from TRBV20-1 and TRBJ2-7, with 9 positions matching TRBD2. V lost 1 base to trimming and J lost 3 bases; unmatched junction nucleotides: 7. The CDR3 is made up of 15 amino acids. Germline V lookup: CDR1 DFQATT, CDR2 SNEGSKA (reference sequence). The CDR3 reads CSARVSLAGNYEQYF. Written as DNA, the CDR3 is TGCAGTGCTAGAGTCTCCCTAGCGGGGAACTACGAGCAGTACTTC.

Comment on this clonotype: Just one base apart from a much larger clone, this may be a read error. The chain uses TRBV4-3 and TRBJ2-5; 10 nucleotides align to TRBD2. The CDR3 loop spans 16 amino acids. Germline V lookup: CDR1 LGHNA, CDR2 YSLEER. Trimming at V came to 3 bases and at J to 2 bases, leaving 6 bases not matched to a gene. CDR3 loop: CASSQGTSELQETQYF. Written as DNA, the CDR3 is TGCGCCAGCAGCCAGGGGACTAGCGAGCTACAAGAGACCCAGTACTTC.

The CDR3, as DNA: TGCAGTGCCACTCTAGCGGGAGGGGAGACCCAGTACTTC. It specifies CSATLAGGETQYF. V is TRBV20-1 and J is TRBJ2-5; TRBD2 agrees at 12 bases. CDR3 size: 13 residues. Germline V gives CDR1 DFQATT, CDR2 SNEGSKA (reference sequence). V gave up 6 bases and J gave up 5 bases; unmatched junction bases: 4.